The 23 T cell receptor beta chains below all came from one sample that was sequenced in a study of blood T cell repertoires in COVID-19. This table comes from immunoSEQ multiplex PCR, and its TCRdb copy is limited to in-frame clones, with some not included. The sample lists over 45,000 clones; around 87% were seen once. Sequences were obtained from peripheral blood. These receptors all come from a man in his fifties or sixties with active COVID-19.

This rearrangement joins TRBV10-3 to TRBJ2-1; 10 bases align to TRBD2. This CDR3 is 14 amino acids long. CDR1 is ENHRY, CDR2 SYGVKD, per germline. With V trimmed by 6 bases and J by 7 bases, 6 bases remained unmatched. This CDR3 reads CAIRVTSGLNEQFF. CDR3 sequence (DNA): TGTGCCATCAGGGTGACTAGCGGGCTAAATGAGCAGTTCTTC.

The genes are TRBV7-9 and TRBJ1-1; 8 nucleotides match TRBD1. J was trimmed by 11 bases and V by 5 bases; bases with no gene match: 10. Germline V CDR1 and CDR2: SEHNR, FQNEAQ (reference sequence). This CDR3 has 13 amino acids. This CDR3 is CASSLDRDGLAFF. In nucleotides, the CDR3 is TGTGCCAGCAGCCTGGACAGGGATGGTTTGGCTTTCTTT.

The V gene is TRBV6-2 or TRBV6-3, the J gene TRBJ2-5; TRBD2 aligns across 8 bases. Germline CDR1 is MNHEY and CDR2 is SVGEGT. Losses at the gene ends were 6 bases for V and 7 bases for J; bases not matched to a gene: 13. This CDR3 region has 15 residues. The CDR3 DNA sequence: TGTGCCAGCAGCGGGACTAGGGCGGAGGGGGGGACCCAGTACTTC. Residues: CASSGTRAEGGTQYF.

CDR3 sequence (DNA): TGTGCCAGCAGACCGGGACAGGGGACGGGTCAGCCCCAGCATTTT. This translates into CASRPGQGTGQPQHF. The chain recombines TRBV2 with TRBJ1-5; the match to TRBD1 covers 10 bases. Germline CDR1 is SNHLY and CDR2 is FYNNEI. The CDR3 consists of 15 residues. The ends lost 6 bases at V and 6 bases at J; junction bases unmatched: 8.

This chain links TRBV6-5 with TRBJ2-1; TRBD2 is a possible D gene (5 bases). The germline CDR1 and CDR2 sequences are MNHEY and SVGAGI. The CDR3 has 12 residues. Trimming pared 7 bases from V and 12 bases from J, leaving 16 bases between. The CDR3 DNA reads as TGTGCCAGCACCGACGGCAGGAGGCGGCAGTTCTTC. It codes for CASTDGRRRQFF.

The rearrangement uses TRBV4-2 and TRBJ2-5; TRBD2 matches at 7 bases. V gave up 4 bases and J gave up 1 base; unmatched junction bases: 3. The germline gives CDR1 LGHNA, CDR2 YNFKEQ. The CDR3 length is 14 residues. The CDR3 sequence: CASSPTGGQETQYF. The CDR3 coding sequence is TGTGCCAGCAGCCCCACGGGGGGCCAAGAGACCCAGTACTTC.

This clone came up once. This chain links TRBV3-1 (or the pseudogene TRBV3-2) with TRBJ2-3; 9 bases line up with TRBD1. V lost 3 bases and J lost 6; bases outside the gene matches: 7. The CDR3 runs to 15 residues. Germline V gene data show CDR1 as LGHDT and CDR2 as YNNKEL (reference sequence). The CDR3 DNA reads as TGTGCCAGCAGCCAGGACAGGGGAAGGGTTGATACGCAGTATTTT. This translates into CASSQDRGRVDTQYF.

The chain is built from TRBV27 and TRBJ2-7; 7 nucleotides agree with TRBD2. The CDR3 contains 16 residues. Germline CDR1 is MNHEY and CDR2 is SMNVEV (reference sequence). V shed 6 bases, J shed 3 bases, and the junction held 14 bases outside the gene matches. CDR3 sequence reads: CASSPLGGSEIYEQYF. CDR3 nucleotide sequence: TGTGCCAGCAGCCCCTTGGGGGGGTCGGAGATCTACGAGCAGTACTTC.

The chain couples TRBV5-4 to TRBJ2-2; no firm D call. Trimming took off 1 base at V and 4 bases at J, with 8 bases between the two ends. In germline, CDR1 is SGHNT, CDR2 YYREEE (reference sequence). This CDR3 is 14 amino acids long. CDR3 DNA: TGTGCCAGCAGCTTGACTACCTTCACCGGGGAGCTGTTTTTT. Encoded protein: CASSLTTFTGELFF.

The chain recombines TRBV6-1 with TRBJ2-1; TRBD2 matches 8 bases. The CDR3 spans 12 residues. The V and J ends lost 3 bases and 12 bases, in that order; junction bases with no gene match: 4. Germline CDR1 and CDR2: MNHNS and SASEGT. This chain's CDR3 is CASSEGRGGQFF. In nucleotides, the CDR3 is TGTGCCAGCAGTGAGGGACGGGGGGGGCAGTTCTTC.

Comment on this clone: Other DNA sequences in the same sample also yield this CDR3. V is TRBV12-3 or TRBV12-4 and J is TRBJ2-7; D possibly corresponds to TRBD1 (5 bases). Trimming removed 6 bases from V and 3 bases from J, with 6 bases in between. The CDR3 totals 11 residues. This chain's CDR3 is CASSDSYEQYF. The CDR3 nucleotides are TGTGCCAGCAGCGACAGCTACGAGCAGTACTTC.

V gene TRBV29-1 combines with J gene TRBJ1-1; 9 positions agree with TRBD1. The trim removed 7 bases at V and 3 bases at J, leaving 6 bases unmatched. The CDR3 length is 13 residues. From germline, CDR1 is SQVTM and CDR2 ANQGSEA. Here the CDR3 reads CSASTGGYTEAFF. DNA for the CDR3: TGCAGCGCCTCGACAGGGGGTTACACTGAAGCTTTCTTT.

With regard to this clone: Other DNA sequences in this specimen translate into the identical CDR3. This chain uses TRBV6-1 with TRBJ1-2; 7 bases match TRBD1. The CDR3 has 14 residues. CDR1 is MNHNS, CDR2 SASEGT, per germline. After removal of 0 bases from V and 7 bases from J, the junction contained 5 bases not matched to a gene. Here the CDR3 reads CASSEARQGGGYTF. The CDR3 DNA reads TGTGCCAGCAGTGAAGCGAGGCAGGGGGGTGGCTACACCTTC.

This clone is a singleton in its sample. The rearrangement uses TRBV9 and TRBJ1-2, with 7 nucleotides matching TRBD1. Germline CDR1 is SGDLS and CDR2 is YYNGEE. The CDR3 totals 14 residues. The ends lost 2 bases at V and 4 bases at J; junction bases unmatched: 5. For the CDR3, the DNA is TGTGCCAGCAGCGTGGGACAGTCGGGCTATGGCTACACCTTC. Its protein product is CASSVGQSGYGYTF.

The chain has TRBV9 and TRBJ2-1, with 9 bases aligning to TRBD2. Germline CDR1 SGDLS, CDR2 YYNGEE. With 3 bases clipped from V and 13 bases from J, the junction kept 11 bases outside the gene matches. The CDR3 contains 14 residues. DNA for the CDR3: TGTGCCAGCAGCGCGTTACTAGCGGGTCGGTTCCAGTTCTTC. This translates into CASSALLAGRFQFF.

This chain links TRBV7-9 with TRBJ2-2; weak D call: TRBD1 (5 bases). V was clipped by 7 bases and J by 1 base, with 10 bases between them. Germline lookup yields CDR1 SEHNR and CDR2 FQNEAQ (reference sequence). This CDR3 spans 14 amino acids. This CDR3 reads CASTSTGNTGELFF. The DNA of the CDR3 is TGTGCCAGCACTTCTACAGGGAACACCGGGGAGCTGTTTTTT.

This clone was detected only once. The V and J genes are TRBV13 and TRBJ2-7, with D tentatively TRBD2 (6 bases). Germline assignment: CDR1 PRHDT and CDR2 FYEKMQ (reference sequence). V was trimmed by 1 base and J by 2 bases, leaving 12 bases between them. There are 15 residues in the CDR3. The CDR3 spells CASSLVAASTYEQYF. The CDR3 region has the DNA TGTGCCAGCAGCTTAGTAGCGGCTTCAACCTACGAGCAGTACTTC. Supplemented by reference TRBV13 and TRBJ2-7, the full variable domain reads AAGVIQSPRHLIKEKRETATLKCYPIPRHDTVYWYQQGPGQDPQFLISFYEKMQSDKGSIPDRFSAQQFSDYHSELNMSSLELGDSALYFCASSLVAASTYEQYFGPGTRLTVT.

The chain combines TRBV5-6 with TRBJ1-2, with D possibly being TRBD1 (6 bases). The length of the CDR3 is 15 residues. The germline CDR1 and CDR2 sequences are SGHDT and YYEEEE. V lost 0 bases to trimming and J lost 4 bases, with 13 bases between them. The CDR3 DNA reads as TGTGCCAGCAGCTTGGACGACAGGACCTTCTATGGCTACACCTTC. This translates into CASSLDDRTFYGYTF.

The CDR3 loop is CASRTDGNTIYF. In nucleotides, the CDR3 is TGCGCCAGCAGGACAGATGGAAACACCATATATTTT. V and J are TRBV5-1 and TRBJ1-3, with a tentative D call TRBD1 (5 bases). V dropped 5 bases and J dropped 3 bases, with 6 bases sitting between them. Looked up from germline, CDR1 is SGHRS and CDR2 is YFSETQ. CDR3 size: 12 residues.

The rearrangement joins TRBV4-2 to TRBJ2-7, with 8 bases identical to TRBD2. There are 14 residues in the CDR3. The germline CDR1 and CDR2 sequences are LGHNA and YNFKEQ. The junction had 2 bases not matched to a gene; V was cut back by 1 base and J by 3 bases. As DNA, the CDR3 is TGTGCCAGCAGCCAAGGAACTAGCGGCTACGAGCAGTACTTC. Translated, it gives CASSQGTSGYEQYF.

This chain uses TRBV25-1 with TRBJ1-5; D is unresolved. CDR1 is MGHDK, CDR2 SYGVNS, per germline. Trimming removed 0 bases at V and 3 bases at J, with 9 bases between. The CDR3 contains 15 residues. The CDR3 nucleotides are TGTGCCAGCAGTGAATACGGTATCGACAATCAGCCCCAGCATTTT. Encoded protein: CASSEYGIDNQPQHF.

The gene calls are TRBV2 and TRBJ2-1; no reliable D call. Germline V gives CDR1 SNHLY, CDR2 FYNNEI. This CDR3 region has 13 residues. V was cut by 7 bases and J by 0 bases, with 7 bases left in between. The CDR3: CASKTRSYNEQFF. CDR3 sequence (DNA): TGTGCCAGCAAAACTCGCTCCTACAATGAGCAGTTCTTC.

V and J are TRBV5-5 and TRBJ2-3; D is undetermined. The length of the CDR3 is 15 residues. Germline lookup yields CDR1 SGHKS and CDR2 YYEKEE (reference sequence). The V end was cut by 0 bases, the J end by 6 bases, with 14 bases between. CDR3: CASSLGLPLTDTQYF. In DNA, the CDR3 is TGTGCCAGCAGCTTGGGACTCCCCCTCACGGATACGCAGTATTTT. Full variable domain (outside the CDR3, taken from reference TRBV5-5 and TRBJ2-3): DAGVTQSPTHLIKTRGQQVTLRCSPISGHKSVSWYQQVLGQGPQFIFQYYEKEERGRGNFPDRFSARQFPNYSSELNVNALLLGDSALYLCASSLGLPLTDTQYFGPGTRLTVL.